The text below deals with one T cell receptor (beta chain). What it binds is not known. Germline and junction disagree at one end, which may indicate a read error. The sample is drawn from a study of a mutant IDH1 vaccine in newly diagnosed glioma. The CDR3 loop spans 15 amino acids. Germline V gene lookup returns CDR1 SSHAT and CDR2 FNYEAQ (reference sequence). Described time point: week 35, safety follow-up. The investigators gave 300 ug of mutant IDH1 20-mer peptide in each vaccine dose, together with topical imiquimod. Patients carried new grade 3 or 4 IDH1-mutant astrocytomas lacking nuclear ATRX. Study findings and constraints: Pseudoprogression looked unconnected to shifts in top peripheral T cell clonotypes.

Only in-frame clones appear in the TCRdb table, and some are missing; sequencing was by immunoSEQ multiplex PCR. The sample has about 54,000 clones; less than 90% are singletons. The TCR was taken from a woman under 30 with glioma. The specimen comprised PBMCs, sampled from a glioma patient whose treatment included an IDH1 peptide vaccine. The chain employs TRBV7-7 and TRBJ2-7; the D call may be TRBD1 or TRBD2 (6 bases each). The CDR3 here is CASSLAKGGGYEQYF. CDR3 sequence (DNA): TGTGCTAGCAGCTTAGCGAAAGGAGGGGGCTACGAGCAGTACTTC.